This is a list of T cell receptor beta chains from one sample in a study of cytomegalovirus exposure and HLA in healthy donors. Profiling relied on immunoSEQ multiplex PCR, and the TCRdb table lists in-frame clones only, not all of them. The sample carries 100,000 to 150,000 clones, under 90% recorded once. The sequenced sample was PBMCs. These receptors came from a man younger than 40 in good health and CMV-seronegative. Each CDR3 is given with its conserved first and last residue. A D gene is named only where the DNA matches it firmly. Size is omitted from some rows. Given values are once, few, many or a class for expanded clones.

>-|TRBV6-5|TRBJ1-1|-
CASSSLMRLEAFF
TGTGCCAGCAGTTCCCTTATGCGGCTTGAAGCTTTCTTT
>TRBD1|TRBV11-1|TRBJ2-7|-
CASRQGDDYEQYF
TGTGCCAGCAGACAGGGGGATGACTACGAGCAGTACTTC
>TRBD2|TRBV29-1|TRBJ2-1|-
CSVEDLGSGGPYNEQFF
TGCAGCGTTGAAGATCTTGGTAGCGGGGGGCCGTACAATGAGCAGTTCTTC
>-|TRBV28|TRBJ2-7|-
CATTGEWYEQYF
TGTGCCACGACAGGTGAATGGTACGAGCAGTACTTC
>TRBD1|TRBV19|TRBJ2-5|-
CASSVNRGQETQYF
TGTGCCAGTAGTGTAAACAGGGGGCAAGAGACCCAGTACTTC
>TRBD1|TRBV25-1|TRBJ2-5|-
CASSKIDRGQETQYF
TGTGCCAGCAGCAAAATTGACAGGGGGCAAGAGACCCAGTACTTC
>-|TRBV6-4|TRBJ1-2|once
CASSDSIFLGGTTNYGYTF
TGTGCCAGCAGTGACTCGATATTTTTGGGAGGTACCACTAACTATGGCTACACCTTC
>-|TRBV29-1|TRBJ2-1|-
CSTRNNEQFF
TGCAGCACCAGAAACAATGAGCAGTTCTTC
>-|TRBV29-1|TRBJ1-1|-
CSVTQGRRPEAFF
TGCAGCGTCACCCAGGGAAGGCGACCTGAAGCTTTCTTT
>TRBD1|TRBV29-1|TRBJ2-1|-
CSVEPDREIYNEQFF
TGCAGCGTGGAACCCGACAGGGAGATATACAATGAGCAGTTCTTC
>-|TRBV7-2|TRBJ2-7|once
CASSGLRTINEQYF
TGTGCCAGCAGCGGACTACGGACAATTAACGAGCAGTACTTC
>TRBD2|TRBV4-1|TRBJ2-5|-
CASSQGGGGPQETQYF
TGCGCCAGCAGCCAAGGGGGCGGGGGGCCTCAAGAGACCCAGTACTTC
>-|TRBV2|TRBJ1-4|-
CASSELQATNEKLFF
TGTGCCAGCAGTGAGCTCCAGGCAACTAATGAAAAACTGTTTTTT
>TRBD1|TRBV28|TRBJ2-7|-
CASSLERTGGYEQYF
TGTGCCAGCAGTTTAGAACGGACAGGGGGCTACGAGCAGTACTTC
>TRBD1|TRBV5-1|TRBJ2-7|-
CASSFTGGSYEQYF
TGCGCCAGCAGCTTCACAGGGGGCTCCTACGAGCAGTACTTC
>-|TRBV4-1|TRBJ1-1|-
CASSRLSGAPLEAFF
TGCGCCAGCAGCCGGTTGTCTGGGGCCCCCCTGGAAGCTTTCTTT
>-|TRBV18|TRBJ2-7|-
CASSPQGNYEQYF
TGTGCCAGCTCACCGCAGGGGAACTACGAGCAGTACTTC
>TRBD1|TRBV28|TRBJ1-5|-
CASSFRGTGRVRQPQHF
TGTGCCAGCAGCTTTCGGGGGACAGGGAGGGTTAGACAGCCCCAGCATTTT
>TRBD2|TRBV7-9|TRBJ2-1|-
CASTFAGGAYNEQFF
TGTGCCAGCACCTTCGCCGGGGGGGCCTACAATGAGCAGTTCTTC